The present T cell receptor (beta chain) was sequenced within a study of blood T cell repertoires in COVID-19. At the level of the study: Samples representing acute and convalescent COVID-19 were sourced from the United States, Italy and Spain. PBMCs, B-cell-depleted T cells, or T cells provided the cDNA or gDNA that made up the material.

The V gene lost 5 bases and the J gene lost 2 bases, with 16 bases spanning the gap. There are 16 residues in the CDR3. Germline V CDR1 and CDR2: MDHEN, SYDVKM. This clone was detected once. In the source study's methods: Amplification from reference gene primers served as the basis for estimated nucleated cell counts. TCRdb's copy holds only in-frame clones and misses some; the assay was immunoSEQ multiplex PCR. That table furnishes V, J and clone size, whereas the DNA furnished D and trimming. The table lists roughly 200,000 clones, around 91% of them singletons. The chain uses TRBV28 and TRBJ1-5; D is uncertain. Sequenced input: peripheral blood. This clonotype was obtained from a man in his forties or fifties with acute or convalescent COVID-19. The chain's CDR3 is CASSPLLLRGNQPQHF. CDR3 in DNA: TGTGCCAGCAGTCCCCTTTTGTTACGGGGCAATCAGCCCCAGCATTTT.